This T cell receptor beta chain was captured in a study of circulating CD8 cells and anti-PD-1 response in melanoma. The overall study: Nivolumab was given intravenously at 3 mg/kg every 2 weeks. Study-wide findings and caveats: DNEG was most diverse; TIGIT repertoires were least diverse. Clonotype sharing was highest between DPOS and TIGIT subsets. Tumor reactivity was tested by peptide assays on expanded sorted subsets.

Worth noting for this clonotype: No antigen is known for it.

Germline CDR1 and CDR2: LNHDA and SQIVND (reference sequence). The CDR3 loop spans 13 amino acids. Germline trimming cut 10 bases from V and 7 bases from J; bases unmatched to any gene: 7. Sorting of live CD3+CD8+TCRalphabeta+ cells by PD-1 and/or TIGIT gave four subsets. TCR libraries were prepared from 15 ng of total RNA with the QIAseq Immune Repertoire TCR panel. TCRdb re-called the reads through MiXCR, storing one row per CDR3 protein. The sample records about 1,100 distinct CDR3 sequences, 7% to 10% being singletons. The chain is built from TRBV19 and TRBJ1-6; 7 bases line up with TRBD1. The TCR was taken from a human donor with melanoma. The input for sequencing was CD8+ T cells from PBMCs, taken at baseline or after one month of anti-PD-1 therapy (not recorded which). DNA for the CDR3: TGTGCCACGAGGACAGGTTCGAATTCACCCCTCCACTTT. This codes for CATRTGSNSPLHF.